The rows below give T cell receptor beta chains drawn from one sample of a study of T cells in Graves' hyperthyroidism and ophthalmopathy. TCRdb used MiXCR to reprocess the multiplex PCR reads, holding one entry per CDR3 protein. The sample shows 650,000 to 750,000 distinct CDR3 sequences, 12% to 15% of them seen only once. The sequenced sample consisted of blood. These receptors were collected from a woman aged 18-29 years with Graves' hyperthyroidism. Each CDR3 is given with its conserved first and last residue. The D gene is left open where the match is weak. Not all rows give a size; the values are once, few, many and, for expanded clones, a class.

J,D,size,V,CDR3,DNA
TRBJ2-1,.,once,TRBV12-3/TRBV12-4,CASRPRSSYNEQFF,TGTGCCAGCAGGCCACGGAGCTCCTACAATGAGCAGTTCTTC
TRBJ2-3,.,.,TRBV12-3/TRBV12-4,CASSRLVWTDTQYF,TGTGCCAGCAGCCGACTAGTCTGGACAGATACGCAGTATTTT
TRBJ2-1,.,few,TRBV6-9,CASSPSFAGRLINEQFF,TGTGCCAGCAGTCCCTCGTTCGCGGGACGCCTCATCAATGAGCAGTTCTTC
TRBJ1-1,.,many,TRBV4-2,CASSQGRGLNTEAFF,TGTGCCAGCAGCCAAGGGCGGGGCTTGAACACTGAAGCTTTCTTT
TRBJ2-4,TRBD2,.,TRBV6-1,CASSLQTSGTRSAKNIQYF,TGTGCCAGCAGCCTACAGACTAGCGGGACCCGGTCTGCCAAAAACATTCAGTACTTC
TRBJ1-3,TRBD1,many,TRBV27,CASAPGTGTGNTIYF,TGTGCCAGCGCACCTGGGACAGGGACTGGAAACACCATATATTTT
TRBJ2-7,.,.,TRBV20-1,CSARDSGGSYEQYF,TGCAGTGCTAGAGACTCTGGGGGTTCCTACGAGCAGTACTTC
TRBJ2-1,TRBD1,many,TRBV9,CASSVAGDSYNEQFF,TGTGCCAGCAGCGTAGCAGGGGACAGCTACAATGAGCAGTTCTTC
TRBJ2-5,.,.,TRBV18,CASSPDKGRQETQYF,TGTGCCAGCTCGCCAGACAAGGGTCGCCAAGAGACCCAGTACTTC
TRBJ2-5,TRBD2,few,TRBV9,CASSAEAGGPWETQYF,TGTGCCAGCAGCGCCGAAGCGGGAGGGCCGTGGGAGACCCAGTACTTC
TRBJ2-7,.,many,TRBV27,CASSLFGSSYEQYF,TGTGCCAGCAGTTTATTCGGCTCCTCCTACGAGCAGTACTTC
TRBJ2-3,.,.,TRBV19,CASSRSWADTQYF,TGTGCCAGTAGTAGATCCTGGGCAGATACGCAGTATTTT
TRBJ1-5,.,few,TRBV19,CASTLSSVIGVSNQPQHF,TGTGCCAGTACCCTCAGTTCGGTAATCGGGGTTAGCAATCAGCCCCAGCATTTT
TRBJ1-5,TRBD1,.,TRBV5-5,CTSSPWADRVNQPQHF,TGTACCAGCAGCCCTTGGGCTGACAGGGTCAATCAGCCCCAGCATTTT
TRBJ1-1,.,many,TRBV5-5,CASSWVGGNTEAFF,TGTGCCAGCAGCTGGGTGGGGGGAAACACTGAAGCTTTCTTT
TRBJ2-1,.,few,TRBV4-1,CASSQDQGTDSSYNEQFF,TGCGCCAGCAGCCAAGATCAGGGGACGGACAGCTCCTACAATGAGCAGTTCTTC
TRBJ2-5,TRBD2,many,TRBV7-9,CASSSPAGLAGEETQYF,TGTGCCAGCAGCTCACCGGCGGGACTAGCGGGAGAAGAGACCCAGTACTTC
TRBJ1-5,.,few,TRBV6-2/TRBV6-3,CASREARGSNQPQHF,TGTGCCAGCAGAGAGGCCAGGGGTAGCAATCAGCCCCAGCATTTT
TRBJ2-7,TRBD1,many,TRBV9,CASSSRQGSEQYF,TGTGCCAGCAGCTCCAGACAGGGCAGCGAGCAGTACTTC
TRBJ1-2,.,many,TRBV11-3,CASSLEAGRSGYTF,TGTGCCAGCAGCTTAGAGGCCGGCCGCTCTGGCTACACCTTC
TRBJ2-7,TRBD1,.,TRBV19,CASSQLPGQGYYEQYF,TGTGCCAGTAGTCAGCTTCCCGGACAGGGATATTACGAGCAGTACTTC
TRBJ2-7,TRBD1,many,TRBV2,CASSPHWTGEVEQYF,TGTGCCAGCAGTCCCCACTGGACAGGGGAGGTCGAGCAGTACTTC
TRBJ1-3,.,.,TRBV19,CASSIGMAGNTIYF,TGTGCCAGTAGTATAGGAATGGCTGGAAACACCATATATTTT
TRBJ2-5,.,many,TRBV6-1,CASRNGLQETQYF,TGTGCCAGCAGGAATGGTCTTCAAGAGACCCAGTACTTC
TRBJ1-1,.,.,TRBV5-4,CASSTDTGRTEAFF,TGTGCCAGCAGCACCGACACAGGGCGCACTGAAGCTTTCTTT
TRBJ1-2,TRBD1,few,TRBV9,CASSTRGQARGYTF,TGTGCCAGCAGCACGCGGGGACAGGCTAGGGGCTACACCTTC
TRBJ1-1,.,once,TRBV24-1,CATSQELGALKGAPLMNTEAFF,TGTGCCACCAGCCAAGAACTTGGGGCTCTAAAGGGAGCCCCTCTCATGAACACTGAAGCTTTCTTT
TRBJ1-5,.,few,TRBV20-1,CSARDSGQPQHF,TGCAGTGCTAGAGATTCTGGGCAGCCCCAGCATTTT
TRBJ2-7,TRBD2,many,TRBV7-2,CASRGGTSGGSSYEQYF,TGTGCCAGCAGGGGCGGGACTAGCGGGGGGAGCTCCTACGAGCAGTACTTC